Ten or more counts support the clone carrying this T cell receptor beta chain. Its antigen is unidentified. Using its own MiXCR run on the reads, TCRdb lists one record per CDR3 protein. The data show a few hundred thousand distinct CDR3 sequences, around a sixth seen once. After removal of 5 bases from V and 4 bases from J, the junction contained 4 bases not matched to a gene. CDR1 and CDR2 from the germline V gene are MNHNS and SASEGT. CDR3 length: 15 residues. This entry is derived from a study of T cell repertoires in cytomegalovirus infection. Across the study: It was the public TCR beta signatures that indicated both CMV infection and matching HLA type.

Findings and caveats of the study: Adding up the frequency of public TCR beta families identified people who carried CMV plus the relevant HLA.

This chain uses TRBV6-1 with TRBJ2-1, with 11 bases lining up with TRBD2. The TCR sequence derives from a human donor in good health (CMV status not recorded). Some clones in this sample may be carry-over from other donors' samples. Source material: PBMCs. The CDR3 nucleotides are TGTGCCAGCAGTTTAGCGGGGGGGCGGTACAATGAGCAGTTCTTC. Translated, it gives CASSLAGGRYNEQFF.